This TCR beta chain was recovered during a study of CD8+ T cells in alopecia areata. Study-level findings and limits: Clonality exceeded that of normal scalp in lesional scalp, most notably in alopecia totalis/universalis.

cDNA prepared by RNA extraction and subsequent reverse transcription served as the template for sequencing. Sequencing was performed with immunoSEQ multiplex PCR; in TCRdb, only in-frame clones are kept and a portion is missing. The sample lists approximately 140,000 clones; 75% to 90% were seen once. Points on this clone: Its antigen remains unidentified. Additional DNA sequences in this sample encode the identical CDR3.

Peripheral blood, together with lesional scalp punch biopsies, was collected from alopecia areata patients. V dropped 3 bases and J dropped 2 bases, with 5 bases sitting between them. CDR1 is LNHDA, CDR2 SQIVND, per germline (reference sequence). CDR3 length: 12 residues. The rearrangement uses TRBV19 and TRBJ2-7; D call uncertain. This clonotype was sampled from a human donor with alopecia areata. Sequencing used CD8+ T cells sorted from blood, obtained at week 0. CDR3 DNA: TGTGCCAGTAGTATCGGTACCTACGAGCAGTACTTC. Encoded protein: CASSIGTYEQYF.